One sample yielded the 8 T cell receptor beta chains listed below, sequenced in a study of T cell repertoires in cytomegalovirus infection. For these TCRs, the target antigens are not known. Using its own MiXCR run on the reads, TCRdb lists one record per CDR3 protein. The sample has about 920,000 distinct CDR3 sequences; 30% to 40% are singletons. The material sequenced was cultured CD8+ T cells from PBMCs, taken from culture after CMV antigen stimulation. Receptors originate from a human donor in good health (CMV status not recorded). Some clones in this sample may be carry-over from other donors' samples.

The CDR3 coding sequence is TGTGCCATCAGTGACCCCGACGGGGACGAGACCCAGTACTTC. Its translation: CAISDPDGDETQYF. V and J are TRBV10-3 and TRBJ2-5; D is perhaps TRBD1 or TRBD2 (5 bases each). The V gene lost 3 bases and the J gene lost 5 bases, with 13 bases spanning the gap. The germline V gene has CDR1 ENHRY and CDR2 SYGVKD. The CDR3 extends over 14 amino acids.

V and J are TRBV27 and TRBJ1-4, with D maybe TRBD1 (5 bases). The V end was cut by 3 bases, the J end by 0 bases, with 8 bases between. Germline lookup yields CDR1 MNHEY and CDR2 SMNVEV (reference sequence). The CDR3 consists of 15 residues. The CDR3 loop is CASSFWGSTNEKLFF. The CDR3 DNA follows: TGTGCCAGCAGTTTCTGGGGGTCAACTAATGAAAAACTGTTTTTT.

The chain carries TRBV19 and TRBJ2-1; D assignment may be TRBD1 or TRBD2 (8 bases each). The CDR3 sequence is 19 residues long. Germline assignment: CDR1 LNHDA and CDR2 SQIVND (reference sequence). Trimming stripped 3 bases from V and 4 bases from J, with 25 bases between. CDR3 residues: CASSIRGLAGSTYYNEQFF. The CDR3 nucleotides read TGTGCCAGTAGTATCAGGGGGCTAGCGGGTTCAACCTATTACAATGAGCAGTTCTTC.

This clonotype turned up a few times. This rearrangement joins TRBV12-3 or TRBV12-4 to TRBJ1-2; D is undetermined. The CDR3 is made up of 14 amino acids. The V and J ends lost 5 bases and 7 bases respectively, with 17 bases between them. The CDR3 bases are TGTGCCAGCAGTGGTGAAGCCCTTTCCCTTGGCTACACCTTC. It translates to CASSGEALSLGYTF.

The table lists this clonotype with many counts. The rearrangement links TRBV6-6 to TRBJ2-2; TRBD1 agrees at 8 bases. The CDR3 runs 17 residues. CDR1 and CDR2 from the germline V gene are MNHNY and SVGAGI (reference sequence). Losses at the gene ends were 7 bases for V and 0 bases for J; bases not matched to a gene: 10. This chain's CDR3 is CASTSPRGQPNTGELFF. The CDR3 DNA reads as TGTGCCAGCACCTCTCCCAGGGGGCAGCCGAACACCGGGGAGCTGTTTTTT.

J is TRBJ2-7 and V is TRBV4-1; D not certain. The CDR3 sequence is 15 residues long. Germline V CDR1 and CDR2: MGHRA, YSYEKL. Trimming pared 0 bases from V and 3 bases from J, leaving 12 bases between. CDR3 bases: TGCGCCAGCAGCCAAGATAGAGGCAGCCGCTACGAGCAGTACGTC. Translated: CASSQDRGSRYEQYV.

CDR3 nucleotide sequence: TGCAGCGTTGCGGGGGGGACTAACACTGAAGCTTTCTTT. Amino acid sequence: CSVAGGTNTEAFF. The chain recombines TRBV29-1 with TRBJ1-1; TRBD1 might be the D (5 bases). V was clipped by 4 bases and J by 2 bases, with 11 bases between them. The CDR3 length is 13 residues. Germline CDR1 SQVTM, CDR2 ANQGSEA.

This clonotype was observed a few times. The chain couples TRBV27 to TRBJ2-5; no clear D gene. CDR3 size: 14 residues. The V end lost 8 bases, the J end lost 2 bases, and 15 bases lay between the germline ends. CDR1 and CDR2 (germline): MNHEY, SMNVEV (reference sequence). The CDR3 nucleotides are TGTGCCAGCTCCGACTCGAACTATCAAGAGACCCAGTACTTC. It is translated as CASSDSNYQETQYF.